The 9 T cell receptor beta chains given below trace back to one sample, sequenced in a study of PD-1 blockade in mismatch repair-deficient tumors. TCRdb's table, derived via immunoSEQ multiplex PCR, lists solely in-frame clones and lacks some. The profile shows thousands of clones, 75% to 90% of them singletons. The material was PBMCs, obtained just under 47 weeks after starting pembrolizumab. These receptors were taken from an adult with mismatch repair-deficient cancer.

V is TRBV19 and J is TRBJ2-3; D gene ambiguous. V was shortened by 5 bases and J by 0 bases, with 3 bases between the two germline ends. The V gene's germline CDR1 is LNHDA and CDR2 SQIVND (reference sequence). CDR3 length: 12 residues. CDR3 in DNA: TGTGCCAGTAGTCCTAGCACAGATACGCAGTATTTT. Protein sequence: CASSPSTDTQYF.

J is TRBJ1-2 and V is TRBV18; D may be TRBD1 (6 bases). Germline values: CDR1 KGHSH, CDR2 LQKENI. CDR3 length: 15 amino acids. V was cut by 6 bases and J by 2 bases, with 16 bases left in between. CDR3 sequence reads: CASSGRTVSNYGYTF. Here the CDR3 DNA reads TGTGCCAGCTCGGGAAGGACAGTGAGCAACTATGGCTACACCTTC. The whole variable domain, remainder taken from reference TRBV18 and TRBJ1-2, is NAGVMQNPRHLVRRRGQEARLRCSPMKGHSHVYWYRQLPEEGLKFMVYLQKENIIDESGMPKERFSAEFPKEGPSILRIQQVVRGDSAAYFCASSGRTVSNYGYTFGSGTRLTVV.

CDR3 nucleotide sequence: TGTGCCAGCTCGACCTCCCACGTCGGCGGGAACACCGGGGAGCTGTTTTTT. It translates to CASSTSHVGGNTGELFF. V usage is TRBV18 and J usage is TRBJ2-2; D is unresolved. Germline CDR1 reads KGHSH; CDR2 reads LQKENI. With 6 bases removed from V and 1 base from J, the gap between germline ends came to 18 bases. The CDR3 has 17 residues. Full variable domain (rest looked up from reference TRBV18 and TRBJ2-2): NAGVMQNPRHLVRRRGQEARLRCSPMKGHSHVYWYRQLPEEGLKFMVYLQKENIIDESGMPKERFSAEFPKEGPSILRIQQVVRGDSAAYFCASSTSHVGGNTGELFFGEGSRLTVL.

The chain carries TRBV28 and TRBJ2-5; TRBD2 is a possible D gene (5 bases). Germline-derived CDR1 and CDR2 are MDHEN and SYDVKM. CDR3 length: 14 residues. V was cut by 4 bases and J by 5 bases, with 14 bases left in between. This CDR3 is CASSYNGVRETQYF. DNA for the CDR3: TGTGCCAGCAGTTATAACGGGGTCCGGGAGACCCAGTACTTC.

V and J are TRBV11-1 and TRBJ1-2, with D perhaps TRBD1 (5 bases). V was pared by 3 bases and J by 5 bases, with 10 bases between. Germline V lookup: CDR1 SGHAT, CDR2 FQDESV (reference sequence). The CDR3 is 13 residues long. The CDR3 DNA is TGTGCCAGCAGCTTGAACAGGATTTATGGCTACACCTTC. Translating gives CASSLNRIYGYTF. Complete variable domain (other parts from reference TRBV11-1 and TRBJ1-2): EAEVAQSPRYKITEKSQAVAFWCDPISGHATLYWYRQILGQGPELLVQFQDESVVDDSQLPKDRFSAERLKGVDSTLKIQPAELGDSAMYLCASSLNRIYGYTFGSGTRLTVV.

This sequence joins TRBV6-5 and TRBJ2-5; 8 nucleotides line up with TRBD1. This CDR3 has 15 residues. The V segment lost 3 bases and the J segment 4 bases; nucleotides outside the gene matches: 7. Per germline, CDR1 MNHEY and CDR2 SVGAGI. The CDR3 region is CASSYRQGWRETQYF. As DNA, the CDR3 is TGTGCCAGCAGTTATCGACAGGGGTGGAGAGAGACCCAGTACTTC.

V and J are TRBV6-5 and TRBJ2-1, with 13 nucleotides matching TRBD2. V lost 7 bases and J lost 7; bases outside the gene matches: 4. This CDR3 has 14 residues. Germline loops: CDR1 MNHEY, CDR2 SVGAGI. CDR3 protein: CASKLAGGRNEQFF. The DNA for the CDR3 is TGTGCCAGCAAACTAGCGGGAGGGCGTAATGAGCAGTTCTTC.

The V call is TRBV19, the J call TRBJ1-4; D is perhaps TRBD1 (5 bases). Between the trimmed V and J ends, which lost 5 bases and 8 bases, there was a span of 15 bases. Germline V lookup: CDR1 LNHDA, CDR2 SQIVND (reference sequence). The CDR3 consists of 14 residues. The CDR3: CASSSTVTSEKLFF. The CDR3 DNA reads as TGTGCCAGTAGTTCGACAGTAACCTCCGAAAAACTGTTTTTT.

This chain joins TRBV28 and TRBJ1-5; D call uncertain. Germline-derived CDR1 and CDR2 are MDHEN and SYDVKM. This CDR3 comprises 14 residues. Trimming stripped 6 bases from V and 5 bases from J, with 14 bases between. The CDR3 DNA reads TGTGCCAGCAGAACAGCTTTGGACTATCAGCCCCAGCATTTT. Its protein is CASRTALDYQPQHF. The full variable domain, its missing parts supplied by reference TRBV28 and TRBJ1-5, is DVKVTQSSRYLVKRTGEKVFLECVQDMDHENMFWYRQDPGLGLRLIYFSYDVKMKEKGDIPEGYSVSREKKERFSLILESASTNQTSMYLCASRTALDYQPQHFGDGTRLSIL.